These 21 T cell receptor beta chains were sequenced from one sample in a study of cytomegalovirus exposure and HLA in healthy donors. PCR was performed using 60 Vbeta and 13 Jbeta primers. Clones were read by immunoSEQ multiplex PCR, and TCRdb kept only the in-frame ones, dropping some. Of fewer than 110,000 clones listed, roughly four fifths were seen once; the top ten hold 8% to 13%. The source material was PBMCs. These TCRs come from a man aged 45-65 years in good health and CMV-seronegative.

The V call is TRBV7-9, the J call TRBJ2-7; unclear D gene. CDR3 length equals 14 residues. Trimming removed 6 bases from V and 0 bases from J, with 12 bases in between. Germline assignment: CDR1 SEHNR and CDR2 FQNEAQ (reference sequence). The CDR3 spells CASSSKASSYEQYF. As DNA, the CDR3 is TGTGCCAGCAGTAGCAAGGCCAGCTCCTACGAGCAGTACTTC.

J is TRBJ2-7 and V is TRBV15; D is perhaps TRBD1 (6 bases). CDR1 and CDR2 from the germline V gene are LNHNV and YYDKDF (reference sequence). V was cut by 0 bases and J by 6 bases, with 9 bases left in between. This CDR3 has 13 amino acids. CDR3 sequence: CATSRENRVEQYF. CDR3 in DNA: TGTGCCACCAGCAGAGAGAACAGGGTCGAGCAGTACTTC.

The chain employs TRBV13 and TRBJ2-2, with D possibly being TRBD1 (6 bases). The CDR3 loop spans 16 amino acids. Germline values: CDR1 PRHDT, CDR2 FYEKMQ (reference sequence). The V end lost 5 bases, the J end lost 0 bases, and 13 bases lay between the germline ends. The CDR3 DNA sequence: TGTGCCAGCAGCCAACGAGCAGGGGCGAACACCGGGGAGCTGTTTTTT. Translated: CASSQRAGANTGELFF.

This sequence joins TRBV27 and TRBJ2-2, with 11 bases lining up with TRBD2. The V and J ends lost 6 bases and 3 bases, in that order; junction bases with no gene match: 6. There are 16 residues in the CDR3. CDR1 is MNHEY, CDR2 SMNVEV, per germline (reference sequence). CDR3 loop: CASRHSGRGDTGELFF. For the CDR3, the DNA is TGTGCCAGCAGACATAGCGGGAGGGGGGACACCGGGGAGCTGTTTTTT.

This clone was counted only a few times. The genes are TRBV19 and TRBJ2-7; 9 bases match TRBD1. Unmatched junction bases numbered 5, after V lost 5 bases and J lost 3 bases. This CDR3 region has 14 residues. Germline-derived CDR1 and CDR2 are LNHDA and SQIVND (reference sequence). Here the CDR3 reads CASSDRDRDYEQYF. CDR3 coding DNA: TGTGCCAGTAGTGACCGGGACAGGGACTACGAGCAGTACTTC.

This clone has only a few counts. The chain links TRBV19 to TRBJ2-3; no clear D. This CDR3 region has 12 residues. The germline V gene has CDR1 LNHDA and CDR2 SQIVND (reference sequence). V was clipped by 4 bases and J by 1 base, with 3 bases between them. This chain's CDR3 is CASSRGTDTQYF. The CDR3 DNA reads as TGTGCCAGTAGTAGAGGCACAGATACGCAGTATTTT.

The gene calls are TRBV5-4 and TRBJ2-5, with 8 bases that match TRBD1. Germline CDR1 SGHNT, CDR2 YYREEE (reference sequence). This CDR3 is 16 amino acids long. V shed 3 bases, J shed 0 bases, and the junction held 7 bases outside the gene matches. The CDR3 region is CASSSPGTGHQETQYF. The CDR3 DNA is TGTGCCAGCAGCTCCCCCGGGACAGGACACCAAGAGACCCAGTACTTC.

V gene TRBV18 combines with J gene TRBJ2-2; TRBD1 is a possible D gene (5 bases). V was pared by 4 bases and J by 6 bases, with 12 bases between. Germline CDR1 is KGHSH and CDR2 is LQKENI. This CDR3 has 14 residues. The CDR3 region has the DNA TGTGCCAGCTCACTTCTTGAACAGGCCGGGGAGCTGTTTTTT. Translation gives CASSLLEQAGELFF.

This clone was observed a few times. This chain joins TRBV11-2 and TRBJ2-1, with TRBD1 matching 10 bases. Looked up from germline, CDR1 is SGHAT and CDR2 is FQNNGV. The V gene end was trimmed by 3 bases and the J gene end by 9 bases; junction bases not matched to a gene: 5. The CDR3 extends over 14 amino acids. In DNA form, the CDR3 reads TGTGCCAGCAGCTTCGGGACAGGGGTTGGTGAGCAGTTCTTC. This gives the protein CASSFGTGVGEQFF.

The V and J genes are TRBV5-1 and TRBJ2-5; 11 bases are a match to TRBD1. This CDR3 is 15 amino acids long. J lost 5 bases, V lost 3 bases, and 6 bases had no gene match. Looked up from germline, CDR1 is SGHRS and CDR2 is YFSETQ. The CDR3 sequence is CASSSGTGGRETQYF. Here the CDR3 DNA reads TGCGCCAGCAGCTCTGGGACAGGGGGTAGGGAGACCCAGTACTTC.

This clone was recorded once. The V gene is TRBV19, the J gene TRBJ2-1; D call uncertain. This CDR3 is built from 13 residues. Per germline, CDR1 LNHDA and CDR2 SQIVND (reference sequence). Trimming shortened V by 3 bases and J by 8 bases, and 11 bases separated the two germline ends. CDR3 loop: CASSINSPDEQFF. CDR3 coding DNA: TGTGCCAGTAGTATCAACTCTCCGGATGAGCAGTTCTTC.

The chain links TRBV10-1 to TRBJ1-6; 11 bases match TRBD1. The CDR3 consists of 19 residues. The J segment lost 11 bases and the V segment lost 10 bases, leaving 25 bases of the junction unmatched. The germline gives CDR1 WNHNN, CDR2 SYGVQD (reference sequence). DNA of the CDR3: TGCGCCACGGACAGGGGGCGAACTGTTCCCGACACCCAGTGGACACCCCTCCACTTT. Amino acids: CATDRGRTVPDTQWTPLHF.

The table lists this clone with a few counts. The chain links TRBV28 to TRBJ2-5, with D possibly being TRBD2 (6 bases). Judging by the DNA end, TRBJ2-7 fits better; the J call may be wrong. Germline CDR1 and CDR2: MDHEN and SYDVKM. The CDR3 spans 17 residues. The CDR3 DNA sequence: TGTGCCAGCAGTCCGATCCTGAGTAGCGGAAAGGCCTACGAGCAGTACTTC. Translated: CASSPILSSGKAYEQYF.

This clone was detected only once. The gene calls are TRBV6-6 and TRBJ2-2, with 8 bases fitting TRBD2. The V gene's germline CDR1 is MNHNY and CDR2 SVGAGI (reference sequence). This CDR3 contains 13 residues. Trimming at V came to 8 bases and at J to 5 bases, leaving 4 bases not matched to a gene. CDR3 sequence: CASQLAVTGELFF. Here the CDR3 DNA reads TGTGCCAGCCAACTAGCGGTGACCGGGGAGCTGTTTTTT.

This clone was found a few times. This chain's CDR3 is CASSQIPQGYTEAFF. In nucleotides, the CDR3 is TGTGCCAGCAGCCAAATCCCACAGGGCTACACTGAAGCTTTCTTT. The chain uses TRBV14 and TRBJ1-1; D might be TRBD1 (6 bases). This CDR3 spans 15 amino acids. V was shortened by 2 bases and J by 3 bases, with 13 bases between the two germline ends. In germline, CDR1 is SGHDN, CDR2 FVKESK.

This clone was observed a single time. This sequence joins TRBV19 and TRBJ2-1; 11 bases fit TRBD1. V lost 3 bases and J lost 7; bases outside the gene matches: 8. Germline-derived CDR1 and CDR2 are LNHDA and SQIVND (reference sequence). The CDR3 extends over 16 amino acids. The DNA of the CDR3 is TGTGCCAGTAGTATCCTCTTGGGACAGGGGGGGAATGAGCAGTTCTTC. This encodes CASSILLGQGGNEQFF.

In this sample, this clone turned up once. The chain combines TRBV7-2 with TRBJ2-1; 15 bases are a match to TRBD2. Germline CDR1 and CDR2: SGHTA and FQGNSA. The junction had 7 bases not matched to a gene; V was cut back by 5 bases and J by 8 bases. CDR3 length equals 16 residues. The CDR3 sequence: CASSPGGLAGGDEQFF. The CDR3 DNA follows: TGTGCCAGCAGCCCAGGCGGACTAGCGGGAGGGGATGAGCAGTTCTTC.

Only a few counts were recorded for this clone. The genes are TRBV6-1 and TRBJ1-5; TRBD1 is a possible D gene (5 bases). Germline CDR1 MNHNS, CDR2 SASEGT. With 5 bases removed from V and 3 bases from J, the gap between germline ends came to 14 bases. There are 15 residues in the CDR3. The CDR3 region is CASSILQVNNQPQHF. The CDR3 DNA follows: TGTGCCAGCAGTATTCTACAGGTTAACAATCAGCCCCAGCATTTT.

The V gene is TRBV5-1, the J gene TRBJ2-7, with D possibly matching TRBD2 (5 bases). Germline V lookup: CDR1 SGHRS, CDR2 YFSETQ. V was clipped by 0 bases and J by 2 bases, with 6 bases between them. This CDR3 spans 13 amino acids. The CDR3 spells CASSLDGAYEQYF. The CDR3 nucleotides are TGCGCCAGCAGCTTGGACGGGGCCTACGAGCAGTACTTC.

V usage is TRBV15 and J usage is TRBJ2-1; 12 positions agree with TRBD2. The CDR3 extends over 18 amino acids. Germline CDR1 and CDR2: LNHNV and YYDKDF (reference sequence). The V segment lost 3 bases and the J segment 8 bases; nucleotides outside the gene matches: 14. The CDR3 loop reads CATSRGPSGRESGHEQFF. In DNA, the CDR3 is TGTGCCACCAGCAGGGGACCTAGCGGGAGGGAATCCGGTCATGAGCAGTTCTTC.

This chain uses TRBV4-1 with TRBJ2-3, with 9 nucleotides matching TRBD2. Per germline, CDR1 MGHRA and CDR2 YSYEKL. V shed 4 bases, J shed 2 bases, and the junction held 4 bases outside the gene matches. CDR3 length equals 15 residues. The CDR3 DNA is TGCGCCAGCAGCCTGACTAGCGGAACCACAGATACGCAGTATTTT. Protein product: CASSLTSGTTDTQYF.